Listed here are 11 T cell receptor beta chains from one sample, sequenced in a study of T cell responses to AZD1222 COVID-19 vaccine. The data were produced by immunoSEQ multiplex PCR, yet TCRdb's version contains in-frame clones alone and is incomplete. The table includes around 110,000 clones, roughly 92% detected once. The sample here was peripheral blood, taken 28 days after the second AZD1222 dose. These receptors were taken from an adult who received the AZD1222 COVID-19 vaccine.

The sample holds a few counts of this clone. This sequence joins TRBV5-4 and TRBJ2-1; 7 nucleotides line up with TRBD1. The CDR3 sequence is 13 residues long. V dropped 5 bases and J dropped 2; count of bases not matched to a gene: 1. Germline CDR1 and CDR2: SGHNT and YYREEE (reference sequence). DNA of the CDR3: TGTGCCAGCAGGACAGGGACCTACAATGAGCAGTTCTTC. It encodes CASRTGTYNEQFF.

CDR3 amino acids: CASSPTLVYEQYF. The CDR3 bases are TGTGCCAGCAGTCCCACGTTAGTCTACGAGCAGTACTTC. J is TRBJ2-7 and V is TRBV27; no clear D. The CDR3 covers 13 residues. Germline CDR1 and CDR2: MNHEY and SMNVEV (reference sequence). Trimming stripped 5 bases from V and 3 bases from J, with 11 bases between.

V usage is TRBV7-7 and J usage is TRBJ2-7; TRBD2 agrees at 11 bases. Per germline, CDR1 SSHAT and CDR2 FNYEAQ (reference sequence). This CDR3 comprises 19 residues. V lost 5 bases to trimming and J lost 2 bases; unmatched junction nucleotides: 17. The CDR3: CASSHPRPGTSGPTYEQYF. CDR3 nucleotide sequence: TGTGCCAGCAGCCACCCCCGTCCCGGGACTAGCGGTCCCACCTACGAGCAGTACTTC.

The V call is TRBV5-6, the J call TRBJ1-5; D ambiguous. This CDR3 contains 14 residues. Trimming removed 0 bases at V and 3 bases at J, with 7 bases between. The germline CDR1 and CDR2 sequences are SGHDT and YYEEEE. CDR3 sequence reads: CASSLGGINQPQHF. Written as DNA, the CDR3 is TGTGCCAGCAGCTTGGGAGGGATCAATCAGCCCCAGCATTTT.

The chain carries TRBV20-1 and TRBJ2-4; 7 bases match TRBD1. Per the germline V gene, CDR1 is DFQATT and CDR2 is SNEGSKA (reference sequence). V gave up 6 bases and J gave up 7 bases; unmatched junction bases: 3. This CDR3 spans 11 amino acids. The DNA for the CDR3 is TGCAGTGCGAAGGGGGCGAACATTCAGTACTTC. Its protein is CSAKGANIQYF.

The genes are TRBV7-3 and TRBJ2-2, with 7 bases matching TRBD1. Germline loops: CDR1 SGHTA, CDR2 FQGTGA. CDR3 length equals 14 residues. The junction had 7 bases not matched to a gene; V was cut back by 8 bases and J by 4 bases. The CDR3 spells CASRQGGSTGELFF. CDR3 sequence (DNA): TGTGCCAGCCGACAGGGTGGTAGCACCGGGGAGCTGTTTTTT.

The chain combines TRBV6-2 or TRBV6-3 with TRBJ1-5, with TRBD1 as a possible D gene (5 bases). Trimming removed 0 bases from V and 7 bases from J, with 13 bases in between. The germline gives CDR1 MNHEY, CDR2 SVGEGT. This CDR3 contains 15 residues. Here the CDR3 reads CASSYSTVEGQPQHF. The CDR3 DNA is TGTGCCAGCAGTTACTCGACGGTGGAGGGGCAGCCCCAGCATTTT.

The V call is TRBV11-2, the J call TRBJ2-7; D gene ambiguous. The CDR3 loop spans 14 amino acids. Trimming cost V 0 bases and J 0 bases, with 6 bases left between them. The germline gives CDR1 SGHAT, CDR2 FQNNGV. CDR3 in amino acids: CASSLDSLSYEQYF. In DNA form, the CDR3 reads TGTGCCAGCAGCTTAGATAGTCTCTCCTACGAGCAGTACTTC.

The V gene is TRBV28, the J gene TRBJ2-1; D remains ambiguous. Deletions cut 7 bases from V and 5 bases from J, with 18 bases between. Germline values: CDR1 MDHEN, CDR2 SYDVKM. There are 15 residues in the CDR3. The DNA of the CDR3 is TGTGCCAGCACCCCCACTGGAACAGAGGACAATGAGCAGTTCTTC. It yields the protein CASTPTGTEDNEQFF.

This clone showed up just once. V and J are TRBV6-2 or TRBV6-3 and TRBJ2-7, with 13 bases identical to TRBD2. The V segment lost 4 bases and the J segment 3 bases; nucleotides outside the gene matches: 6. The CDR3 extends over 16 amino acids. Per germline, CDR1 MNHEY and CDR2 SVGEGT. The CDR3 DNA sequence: TGTGCCAGCAGTTCCCGAGGGACTAGCGGGATCTACGAGCAGTACTTC. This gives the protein CASSSRGTSGIYEQYF.

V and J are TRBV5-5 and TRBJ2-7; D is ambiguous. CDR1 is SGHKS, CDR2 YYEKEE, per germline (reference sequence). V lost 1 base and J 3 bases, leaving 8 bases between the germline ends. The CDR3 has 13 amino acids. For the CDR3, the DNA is TGTGCCAGCAGCTTGAGGCAGAACTACGAGCAGTACTTC. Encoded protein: CASSLRQNYEQYF.